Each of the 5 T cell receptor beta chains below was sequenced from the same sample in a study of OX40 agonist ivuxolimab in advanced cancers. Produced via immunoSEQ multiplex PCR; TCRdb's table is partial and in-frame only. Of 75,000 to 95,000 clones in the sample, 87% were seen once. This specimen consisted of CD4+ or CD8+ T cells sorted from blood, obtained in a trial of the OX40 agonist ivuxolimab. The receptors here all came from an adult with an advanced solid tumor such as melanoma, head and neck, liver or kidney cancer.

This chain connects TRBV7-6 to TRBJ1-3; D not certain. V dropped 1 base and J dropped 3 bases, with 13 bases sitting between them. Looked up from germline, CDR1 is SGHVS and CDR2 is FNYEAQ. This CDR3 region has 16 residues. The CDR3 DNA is TGTGCCAGCAGCTTAGGGTTAAGTGACTTTGGAAACACCATATATTTT. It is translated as CASSLGLSDFGNTIYF.

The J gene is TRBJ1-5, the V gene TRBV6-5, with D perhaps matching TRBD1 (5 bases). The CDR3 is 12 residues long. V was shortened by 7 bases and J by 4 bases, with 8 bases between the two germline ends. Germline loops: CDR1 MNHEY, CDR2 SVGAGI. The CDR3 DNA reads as TGTGCCAGCACCGACAGTAATCAGCCCCAGCATTTT. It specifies CASTDSNQPQHF.

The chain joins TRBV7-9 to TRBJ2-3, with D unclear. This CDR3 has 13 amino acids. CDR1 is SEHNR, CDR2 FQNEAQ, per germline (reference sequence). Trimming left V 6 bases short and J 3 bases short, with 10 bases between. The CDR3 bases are TGTGCCAGCAGTTTTGATTCGACAGATACGCAGTATTTT. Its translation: CASSFDSTDTQYF.

The CDR3 DNA reads as TGTGCCAGCAGCAGGAAGAATAGCGGGAGGGCCAGGGAGACCCAGTACTTC. Protein: CASSRKNSGRARETQYF. The chain couples TRBV21-1 to TRBJ2-5; the listed D gene, TRBD2, was not tested against the DNA. TRBV21-1 is a pseudogene locus. CDR3 length equals 17 residues.

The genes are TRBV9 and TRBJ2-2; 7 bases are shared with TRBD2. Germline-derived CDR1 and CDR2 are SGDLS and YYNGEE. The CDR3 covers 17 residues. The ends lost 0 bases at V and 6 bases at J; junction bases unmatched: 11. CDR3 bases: TGTGCCAGCAGCGTAGCCTCCGGGGGAGGGCAAGCCGGGGAGCTGTTTTTT. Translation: CASSVASGGGQAGELFF. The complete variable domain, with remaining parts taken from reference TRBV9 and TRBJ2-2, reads DSGVTQTPKHLITATGQRVTLRCSPRSGDLSVYWYQQSLDQGLQFLIQYYNGEERAKGNILERFSAQQFPDLHSELNLSSLELGDSALYFCASSVASGGGQAGELFFGEGSRLTVL.